These 17 T cell receptor beta chains were sequenced from one sample in a study of Ad26.COV2.S vaccination and SARS-CoV-2 variants. Produced via immunoSEQ multiplex PCR; TCRdb's table is partial and in-frame only. Here the sample spans about 320,000 clones, about 90% being singletons. Treatment meaning: about 20 received Ad26.COV2.S at low or high dose, single or two shots; 5 received placebo; per-sample allocation not given. The samples date from day 63 after the first vaccine or placebo injection. Sequencing used peripheral blood, obtained in a trial of Ad26.COV2.S vaccine versus placebo. These receptors came from a person between 18 and 65 years old who received the Ad26.COV2.S COVID-19 vaccine or a placebo.

The chain carries TRBV9 and TRBJ1-6, with 8 nucleotides matching TRBD1. Germline CDR1 SGDLS, CDR2 YYNGEE. The CDR3 sequence is 16 residues long. J lost 9 bases, V lost 3 bases, and 11 bases had no gene match. In DNA, the CDR3 is TGTGCCAGCAGCGCAGACACGGGACAGGCGGCTTCACCCCTCCACTTT. Amino acids: CASSADTGQAASPLHF.

Here the CDR3 reads CASSQDRGQGWAFF. The DNA for the CDR3 is TGCGCCAGCAGCCAAGATCGAGGACAGGGTTGGGCTTTCTTT. J is TRBJ1-1 and V is TRBV4-3, with 8 bases lining up with TRBD1. Germline CDR1 reads LGHNA; CDR2 reads YSLEER. The CDR3 loop spans 14 amino acids. J gave up 11 bases and V 0 bases, and 8 bases lay outside the gene matches.

The genes are TRBV2 and TRBJ1-4; D call uncertain. The ends were cut back, 0 bases at V and 7 bases at J, with 15 bases in the middle. Germline V gene sequence: CDR1 SNHLY, CDR2 FYNNEI. The CDR3 length is 16 residues. The CDR3 protein is CASSEAAPWGSEKLFF. DNA for the CDR3: TGTGCCAGCAGTGAAGCGGCTCCCTGGGGAAGTGAAAAACTGTTTTTT.

This clone was recorded once. CDR3 protein: CASSLTRYTEAFF. The CDR3 nucleotides read TGTGCCAGCAGCCTGACCCGGTACACTGAAGCTTTCTTT. V is TRBV6-2 or TRBV6-3 and J is TRBJ1-1, with D unclear. From germline, CDR1 is MNHEY and CDR2 SVGEGT. CDR3 size: 13 residues. Trimming took off 6 bases at V and 3 bases at J, with 11 bases between the two ends.

The genes are TRBV18 and TRBJ2-5; D gene ambiguous. The CDR3 contains 14 residues. The V end lost 8 bases, the J end lost 2 bases, and 15 bases lay between the germline ends. The germline V gene encodes CDR1 KGHSH and CDR2 LQKENI. CDR3 DNA sequence: TGTGCCAGCCTCGGGTCGCGAGTTCAAGAGACCCAGTACTTC. It encodes CASLGSRVQETQYF.

This clone was found once. The chain recombines TRBV3-1 (or the pseudogene TRBV3-2) with TRBJ1-2, with 10 nucleotides matching TRBD1. Germline CDR1 LGHDT, CDR2 YNNKEL (reference sequence). V shed 5 bases and J 8 bases; nucleotides not matched to a gene: 8. The CDR3 runs 14 residues. CDR3 region: CASSTRQGAQGYTF. The CDR3 DNA is TGTGCCAGCAGCACCCGACAGGGGGCGCAAGGCTACACCTTC.

The chain carries TRBV15 and TRBJ1-4, with D possibly TRBD1 on 5 matching bases. Trimming took 0 bases from V and 9 from J, leaving 11 bases between them. Germline loops: CDR1 LNHNV, CDR2 YYDKDF (reference sequence). There are 14 residues in the CDR3. The CDR3 region is CATSRDAQGQKLFF. DNA of the CDR3: TGTGCCACCAGCAGAGATGCTCAGGGCCAAAAACTGTTTTTT.

The chain links TRBV24-1 to TRBJ2-3; D not certain. Germline V gene lookup returns CDR1 KGHDR and CDR2 SFDVKD. Deletions cut 3 bases from V and 9 bases from J, with 6 bases between. CDR3 length: 11 amino acids. The CDR3 nucleotides are TGTGCCACCAGTGATGTTGAGACGCAGTATTTT. Its protein is CATSDVETQYF.

The rearrangement links TRBV7-9 to TRBJ2-1; TRBD2 aligns across 13 bases. CDR1 SEHNR and CDR2 FQNEAQ come from the germline V gene (reference sequence). J was trimmed by 5 bases and V by 5 bases; bases with no gene match: 3. The CDR3 loop spans 15 amino acids. The DNA of the CDR3 is TGTGCCAGCAGCCAAGGGACTAGCGGGAACAATGAGCAGTTCTTC. It encodes CASSQGTSGNNEQFF.

This chain connects TRBV10-2 to TRBJ2-7, with 7 bases fitting TRBD2. Germline assignment: CDR1 WSHSY and CDR2 SAAADI. Trimming took 5 bases from V and 6 from J; bases not matched to a gene: 10. The CDR3 has 14 amino acids. CDR3 nucleotides: TGCGCCAGCAGTCTTTCACGGCCGGGGGGCGAGCAGTACGTC. Its protein product is CASSLSRPGGEQYV.

This clone has only one observation. The V call is TRBV2, the J call TRBJ2-2, with TRBD2 matching over 10 bases. Losses at the gene ends were 6 bases for V and 4 bases for J; bases not matched to a gene: 8. The CDR3 covers 16 residues. CDR1 is SNHLY, CDR2 FYNNEI, per germline. The DNA of the CDR3 is TGTGCCAGCAGATTAATAGCGGGAGGCCCCACCGGGGAGCTGTTTTTT. This translates into CASRLIAGGPTGELFF.

The table lists this clone with a count of one. CDR3 sequence: CASSEATSGGWNEQFF. In DNA, the CDR3 is TGTGCCAGCAGTGAGGCGACTAGCGGGGGGTGGAATGAGCAGTTCTTC. The genes are TRBV6-1 and TRBJ2-1; 13 nucleotides align to TRBD2. Looked up from germline, CDR1 is MNHNS and CDR2 is SASEGT. V lost 3 bases, J lost 7 bases, and 6 bases stayed unmatched. The CDR3 runs to 16 residues.

DNA of the CDR3: TGTGCCAGCAGCTTAGGGCCCAATGGGATATATGGCTACACCTTC. Amino acid sequence: CASSLGPNGIYGYTF. The chain joins TRBV7-6 to TRBJ1-2, with unresolved D. V gave up 1 base and J gave up 5 bases, with 14 bases separating them. The germline CDR1 and CDR2 sequences are SGHVS and FNYEAQ. The CDR3 runs 15 residues.

Only one count was recorded for this clone. The genes are TRBV7-2 and TRBJ1-2, with unresolved D. Germline V lookup: CDR1 SGHTA, CDR2 FQGNSA. Trimming stripped 3 bases from V and 8 bases from J, with 13 bases between. CDR3 length equals 13 residues. The CDR3 loop is CASSLAITGGYTF. The DNA of the CDR3 is TGTGCCAGCAGCTTGGCGATCACTGGGGGCTACACCTTC.

On this clone itself: Other nucleotide sequences in the sample specify the same CDR3. The chain recombines TRBV7-2 with TRBJ1-1, with D perhaps TRBD1 (5 bases). Trimming stripped 5 bases from V and 3 bases from J, with 13 bases between. Germline CDR1 is SGHTA and CDR2 is FQGNSA. The CDR3 length is 14 residues. CDR3 amino acids: CASSLVGGYTEAFF. Here the CDR3 DNA reads TGTGCCAGCAGCCTAGTCGGGGGGTACACTGAAGCTTTCTTT.

The genes are TRBV11-3 and TRBJ1-1, with 8 positions matching TRBD1. In germline, CDR1 is SGHNT, CDR2 YENEEA. This CDR3 comprises 14 residues. The V segment lost 2 bases and the J segment 10 bases; nucleotides outside the gene matches: 9. The CDR3 spells CASSLNLAGTGAFF. DNA of the CDR3: TGTGCCAGCAGCTTAAATCTTGCCGGGACAGGAGCTTTCTTT.

About this clone itself: The same CDR3 can be traced to other DNA sequences in this sample. The rearrangement links TRBV29-1 to TRBJ1-1; D is unresolved. The V end was cut by 3 bases, the J end by 1 base, with 3 bases between. This CDR3 spans 11 amino acids. Germline CDR1 and CDR2: SQVTM and ANQGSEA. The DNA of the CDR3 is TGCAGCGTTGAGGCGAACACTGAAGCTTTCTTT. Encoded protein: CSVEANTEAFF.